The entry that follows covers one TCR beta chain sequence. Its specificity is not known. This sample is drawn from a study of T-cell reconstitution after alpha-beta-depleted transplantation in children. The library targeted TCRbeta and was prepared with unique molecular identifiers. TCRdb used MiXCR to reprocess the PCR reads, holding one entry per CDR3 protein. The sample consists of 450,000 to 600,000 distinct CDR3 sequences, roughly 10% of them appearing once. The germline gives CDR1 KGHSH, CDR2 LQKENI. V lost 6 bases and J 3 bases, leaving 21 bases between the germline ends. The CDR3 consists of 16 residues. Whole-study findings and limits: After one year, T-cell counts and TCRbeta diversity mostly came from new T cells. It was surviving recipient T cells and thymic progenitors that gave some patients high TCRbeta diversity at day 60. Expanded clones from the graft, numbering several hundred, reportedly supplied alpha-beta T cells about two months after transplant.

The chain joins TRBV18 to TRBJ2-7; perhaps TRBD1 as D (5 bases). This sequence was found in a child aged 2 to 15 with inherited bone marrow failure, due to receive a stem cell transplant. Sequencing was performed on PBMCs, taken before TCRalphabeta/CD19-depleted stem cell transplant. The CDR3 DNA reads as TGTGCCAGCTCCGCGGACATGGCGACGCTCCTCTACGAGCAGTACTTC. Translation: CASSADMATLLYEQYF.